These 19 T cell receptor beta chains share one sample of origin, sequenced in a study of blood T cell repertoires in COVID-19. TCRdb keeps only in-frame clones here, not all; method: immunoSEQ multiplex PCR. Of around 250,000 clones listed, 70% to 90% are singletons. Sequenced material: PBMCs or T cells enriched from blood (not recorded which). The source of these receptors is a woman aged 25 to 39 with acute COVID-19.

This clone appeared a few times. This sequence joins TRBV7-9 and TRBJ2-2; unclear D gene. The CDR3 runs to 15 residues. Germline values: CDR1 SEHNR, CDR2 FQNEAQ (reference sequence). V dropped 0 bases and J dropped 0 bases, with 5 bases sitting between them. CDR3 in amino acids: CASSLAPANTGELFF. The CDR3 coding sequence is TGTGCCAGCAGCTTAGCTCCAGCGAACACCGGGGAGCTGTTTTTT.

In its sample, this clone was seen once. The V gene is TRBV3-1 (or the pseudogene TRBV3-2), the J gene TRBJ2-7; TRBD2 is a possible D gene (5 bases). CDR3 length equals 15 residues. Trimming cost V 3 bases and J 0 bases, with 12 bases left between them. Germline V gene lookup returns CDR1 LGHDT and CDR2 YNNKEL (reference sequence). CDR3 sequence (DNA): TGTGCCAGCAGCCAGATGACTACCGCCTCCTACGAGCAGTACTTC. Translated: CASSQMTTASYEQYF.

This chain links TRBV6-5 with TRBJ2-7, with 8 positions matching TRBD1. With 6 bases clipped from V and 9 bases from J, the junction kept 7 bases outside the gene matches. This CDR3 is 12 amino acids long. Germline V CDR1 and CDR2: MNHEY, SVGAGI. The CDR3 sequence: CASSTDRGWQYF. The CDR3 coding sequence is TGTGCCAGCAGCACCGACAGGGGTTGGCAGTACTTC.

This rearrangement joins TRBV6-4 to TRBJ1-4; D perhaps matches TRBD1 (6 bases). Between the trimmed V and J ends, which lost 8 bases and 7 bases, there was a span of 17 bases. The length of the CDR3 is 14 residues. CDR1 and CDR2 (germline): MRHNA, SNTAGT. DNA of the CDR3: TGTGCCAGCTGGGGGCCAAGGGTTCGTGAAAAACTGTTTTTT. It translates to CASWGPRVREKLFF.

This clone was found once. This sequence joins TRBV27 and TRBJ2-1, with TRBD2 matching over 8 bases. The CDR3 totals 17 residues. Trimming cost V 7 bases and J 2 bases; bases outside gene matches: 13. CDR1 is MNHEY and CDR2 is SMNVEV in the germline V gene (reference sequence). The CDR3 is CASILTWSGGTYNEQFF. The CDR3 DNA sequence: TGTGCCAGCATCCTTACCTGGAGCGGGGGAACCTACAATGAGCAGTTCTTC.

V gene TRBV30 combines with J gene TRBJ1-2; D unclear. The CDR3 extends over 12 amino acids. V lost 2 bases and J lost 8, with 12 bases in between. The V gene's germline CDR1 is GTSNPN and CDR2 SVGIG (reference sequence). This chain's CDR3 is CAWSSGPGGYTF. CDR3 sequence (DNA): TGTGCCTGGAGTTCTGGCCCGGGAGGCTACACCTTC.

The chain recombines TRBV6-4 with TRBJ2-1, with D perhaps matching TRBD2 (6 bases). Trimming took 3 bases from V and 0 from J, leaving 12 bases between them. This CDR3 has 16 amino acids. Germline V gene lookup returns CDR1 MRHNA and CDR2 SNTAGT. In nucleotides, the CDR3 is TGTGCCAGCAGTGAGCGCGGGACGGGCTCCTACAATGAGCAGTTCTTC. Residues: CASSERGTGSYNEQFF.

The chain joins TRBV15 to TRBJ1-5; 8 bases are shared with TRBD1. The CDR3 length is 14 residues. Per germline, CDR1 LNHNV and CDR2 YYDKDF (reference sequence). The ends lost 6 bases at V and 2 bases at J; junction bases unmatched: 3. CDR3 residues: CATRTGAGNQPQHF. CDR3 sequence (DNA): TGTGCCACCAGGACAGGGGCTGGCAATCAGCCCCAGCATTTT.

The chain recombines TRBV30 with TRBJ2-4; 7 bases line up with TRBD1. The germline CDR1 and CDR2 sequences are GTSNPN and SVGIG (reference sequence). This CDR3 has 16 amino acids. V was clipped by 4 bases and J by 0 bases; unmatched bases: 9. The CDR3 reads CAWTPRTGLAKNIQYF. CDR3 nucleotides: TGTGCCTGGACTCCCCGGACAGGATTAGCCAAAAACATTCAGTACTTC.

The genes are TRBV9 and TRBJ2-3; TRBD2 matches 8 bases. Germline V gene sequence: CDR1 SGDLS, CDR2 YYNGEE. The CDR3 extends over 14 amino acids. The V segment lost 4 bases and the J segment 1 base; nucleotides outside the gene matches: 2. The CDR3 coding sequence is TGTGCCAGCAGCCAGACTAGCGGCACAGATACGCAGTATTTT. Translating it yields CASSQTSGTDTQYF.

J is TRBJ2-2 and V is TRBV28; 9 bases are shared with TRBD2. CDR3 length equals 18 residues. Trimming removed 7 bases from V and 6 bases from J; junction bases left unmatched: 18. Germline CDR1 reads MDHEN; CDR2 reads SYDVKM. DNA for the CDR3: TGTGCCAGCACCCTGCCGCCAGGGGTAGCGGGAGTAGCCGGGGAGCTGTTTTTT. Its protein is CASTLPPGVAGVAGELFF.

This chain connects TRBV19 to TRBJ2-2; D call uncertain. V lost 5 bases and J lost 0, with 10 bases in between. Looked up from germline, CDR1 is LNHDA and CDR2 is SQIVND (reference sequence). CDR3 length: 15 residues. This chain's CDR3 is CASSVISSNTGELFF. The CDR3 DNA reads TGTGCCAGTAGTGTGATCAGTTCGAACACCGGGGAGCTGTTTTTT.

This chain uses TRBV11-2 with TRBJ2-3; 12 positions match TRBD2. CDR1 SGHAT and CDR2 FQNNGV come from the germline V gene. The CDR3 consists of 19 residues. The V and J ends lost 1 base and 2 bases, in that order; junction bases with no gene match: 10. The CDR3 loop is CASSLGSGLAGSPTDTQYF. CDR3 in DNA: TGTGCCAGCAGCTTAGGGTCCGGACTAGCGGGGAGCCCCACAGATACGCAGTATTTT.

V is TRBV7-9 and J is TRBJ2-3; 7 bases map to TRBD2. Trimming at V came to 5 bases and at J to 5 bases, leaving 7 bases not matched to a gene. The CDR3 has 14 residues. The germline CDR1 and CDR2 sequences are SEHNR and FQNEAQ (reference sequence). The CDR3 reads CASSPTIAGDTQYF. In nucleotides, the CDR3 is TGTGCCAGCAGCCCCACCATAGCGGGAGATACGCAGTATTTT.

V gene TRBV4-1 combines with J gene TRBJ2-7; possible D gene TRBD1, 6 bases. V was cut by 1 base and J by 6 bases, with 10 bases left in between. The CDR3 has 13 residues. From germline, CDR1 is MGHRA and CDR2 YSYEKL. In nucleotides, the CDR3 is TGCGCCAGCAGCCAAGGGACAGCGACCGAGCAGTACTTC. Protein sequence: CASSQGTATEQYF.

The sample holds a few counts of this clone. The chain uses TRBV27 and TRBJ1-5; D perhaps matches TRBD1 (5 bases). Trimming took 5 bases from V and 3 from J, leaving 17 bases between them. The V gene's germline CDR1 is MNHEY and CDR2 SMNVEV (reference sequence). This CDR3 has 16 amino acids. CDR3 in amino acids: CASSAQQSGHNQPQHF. As DNA, the CDR3 is TGTGCCAGCAGTGCCCAACAATCAGGGCACAATCAGCCCCAGCATTTT.

The V gene is TRBV7-9, the J gene TRBJ1-4, with D perhaps matching TRBD1 (5 bases). The CDR3 length is 14 residues. The germline V gene has CDR1 SEHNR and CDR2 FQNEAQ (reference sequence). The V end was cut by 3 bases, the J end by 6 bases, with 11 bases between. The CDR3 loop reads CASSFGGVDEKLFF. As DNA, the CDR3 is TGTGCCAGCAGCTTTGGGGGGGTTGATGAAAAACTGTTTTTT.

The chain is built from TRBV7-9 and TRBJ2-3; TRBD1 matches at 7 bases. This CDR3 region has 14 residues. The ends lost 5 bases at V and 0 bases at J; junction bases unmatched: 2. The germline V gene encodes CDR1 SEHNR and CDR2 FQNEAQ (reference sequence). CDR3 DNA: TGTGCCAGCAGCCGGGACAGCAGCACAGATACGCAGTATTTT. Its translation: CASSRDSSTDTQYF.

J is TRBJ1-1 and V is TRBV7-9; a weak D match, TRBD1 (5 bases). Trimming took off 5 bases at V and 3 bases at J, with 16 bases between the two ends. This CDR3 comprises 15 residues. CDR1 and CDR2 from the germline V gene are SEHNR and FQNEAQ (reference sequence). The CDR3 sequence is CASSPPGGEHTEAFF. The CDR3 bases are TGTGCCAGCAGCCCCCCTGGGGGGGAACACACTGAAGCTTTCTTT.